A single sample is the source of the 5 T cell receptor beta chains below, sequenced in a study of CD8 T cells in ankylosing spondylitis (dated by TCRdb to about 2017). The library was obtained by 5' RACE. Sequencing instrument: Illumina HiSeq 2500. TCRdb applied fastp at Q25 and MiXCR to the public reads, then kept only in-frame beta chains. Rows with a matching CDR3 protein are joined into one entry that keeps the most common DNA and genes. The sample table contains hundreds of thousands of distinct CDR3 sequences; only one count was recorded for roughly 32% of them. About 4% of the sample comes from the top ten. Sequenced: blood, either unsorted or a sorted T cell fraction (not recorded which). The source is a male donor with ankylosing spondylitis or in good health (not recorded which).

This clonotype was observed a few times. The V call is TRBV6-1, the J call TRBJ2-5; maybe TRBD2 (5 bases). Germline V gives CDR1 MNHNS, CDR2 SASEGT. There are 13 residues in the CDR3. The CDR3 loop reads CAVSRQQRETQYF. The CDR3 bases are TGTGCGGTTTCGAGGCAGCAGCGGGAGACCCAGTACTTC.

The sample holds a few counts of this clonotype. The chain links TRBV24-1 to TRBJ2-3, with unresolved D. In germline, CDR1 is KGHDR, CDR2 SFDVKD. Deletions cut 6 bases from V and 4 bases from J, with 16 bases between. The CDR3 is made up of 15 amino acids. CDR3 sequence reads: CATSPQTGHSDTQYF. In nucleotides, the CDR3 is TGTGCCACCAGTCCACAGACGGGCCACTCAGATACGCAGTATTTT.

This rearrangement joins TRBV5-1 to TRBJ2-7, with D tentatively TRBD2 (5 bases). Trimming left V 4 bases short and J 1 base short, with 12 bases between. The CDR3 length is 14 residues. Germline V gene data show CDR1 as SGHRS and CDR2 as YFSETQ. The CDR3 protein is CASSPEDGSYEQYF. For the CDR3, the DNA is TGCGCCAGCAGCCCGGAGGACGGGTCCTACGAGCAGTACTTC. Full variable domain (rest looked up from reference TRBV5-1 and TRBJ2-7): KAGVTQTPRYLIKTRGQQVTLSCSPISGHRSVSWYQQTPGQGLQFLFEYFSETQRNKGNFPGRFSGRQFSNSRSEMNVSTLELGDSALYLCASSPEDGSYEQYFGPGTRLTVT.

V gene TRBV7-9 combines with J gene TRBJ1-1; D gene unclear. Germline CDR1 is SEHNR and CDR2 is FQNEAQ (reference sequence). V was cut by 5 bases and J by 1 base, with 8 bases left in between. This CDR3 is built from 13 residues. Written as DNA, the CDR3 is TGTGCCAGCAGCGATGTTTGGAACACTGAAGCTTTCTTT. It encodes CASSDVWNTEAFF.

The chain combines TRBV20-1 with TRBJ2-3, with 7 positions matching TRBD2. The CDR3 runs 14 residues. V gave up 5 bases and J gave up 0 bases; unmatched junction bases: 5. Germline CDR1 reads DFQATT; CDR2 reads SNEGSKA (reference sequence). CDR3 coding DNA: TGCAGTGCTCGCCAGGGAGGGAGCACAGATACGCAGTATTTT. Amino acids: CSARQGGSTDTQYF.